Each of the 10 T cell receptor beta chains below was sequenced from the same sample in a study of blood T cell repertoires in COVID-19 (dated by TCRdb to the early 2020s). The library was made by the immunoSEQ multiplex PCR assay. TCRdb re-hosts the immuneACCESS table, in-frame sequences only. Its copies lack some clones; in the studies checked, an unresolved V gene accounts for under half of them, and the cause for the rest is not known. The sample table records 95,000 to 120,000 clones; roughly 70% of these occur just once. The ten largest make up 1.8% of the sample. Sample: peripheral blood. All receptors derive from a woman aged 40 to 55 with acute or convalescent COVID-19.

The chain recombines TRBV28 with TRBJ1-5; possibly TRBD1 for D (5 bases). V shed 6 bases and J shed 3 bases, with 18 bases lying between them. Germline values: CDR1 MDHEN, CDR2 SYDVKM. The CDR3 extends over 16 amino acids. CDR3 in amino acids: CASSPPIDSHNQPQHF. CDR3 DNA sequence: TGTGCCAGCAGCCCCCCAATCGACAGCCACAATCAGCCCCAGCATTTT.

The V and J genes are TRBV19 and TRBJ1-2, with 7 bases lining up with TRBD1. The CDR3 runs to 14 residues. The germline V gene encodes CDR1 LNHDA and CDR2 SQIVND (reference sequence). Trimming removed 8 bases from V and 2 bases from J; junction bases left unmatched: 8. CDR3: CASLGDSNNYGYTF. The DNA of the CDR3 is TGTGCCAGTCTAGGGGACAGCAACAACTATGGCTACACCTTC.

The chain is built from TRBV5-1 and TRBJ2-5; 8 bases align to TRBD2. Germline CDR1 reads SGHRS; CDR2 reads YFSETQ. The trim removed 10 bases at V and 6 bases at J, leaving 17 bases unmatched. CDR3 length equals 15 residues. The CDR3 here is CAGTPLGGAVKTQYF. The DNA of the CDR3 is TGCGCCGGAACCCCTCTCGGGGGGGCGGTGAAGACCCAGTACTTC.

This chain connects TRBV4-1 to TRBJ1-5; the D gene is possibly TRBD1 (6 bases). Between the trimmed V and J ends, which lost 3 bases and 3 bases, there was a span of 15 bases. Germline-derived CDR1 and CDR2 are MGHRA and YSYEKL. This CDR3 region has 16 residues. This CDR3 is CASSQPSRGLNQPQHF. As DNA, the CDR3 is TGCGCCAGCAGCCAGCCTTCGCGGGGGCTCAATCAGCCCCAGCATTTT.

The genes are TRBV5-1 and TRBJ2-3; TRBD1 might be the D (5 bases). The ends were cut back, 0 bases at V and 2 bases at J, with 10 bases in the middle. Germline CDR1 is SGHRS and CDR2 is YFSETQ. The CDR3 is made up of 15 amino acids. CDR3 sequence reads: CASSLDRKVTDTQYF. The CDR3, as DNA: TGCGCCAGCAGCTTGGACAGGAAAGTCACAGATACGCAGTATTTT.

The chain couples TRBV3-1 (or the pseudogene TRBV3-2) to TRBJ1-1, with 7 nucleotides matching TRBD1. V was clipped by 5 bases and J by 3 bases; unmatched bases: 9. The CDR3 contains 15 residues. Germline lookup yields CDR1 LGHDT and CDR2 YNNKEL (reference sequence). DNA of the CDR3: TGTGCCAGCAGCTCCCGGGTCCAGGGGGACACTGAAGCTTTCTTT. Translated: CASSSRVQGDTEAFF.

The chain recombines TRBV7-3 with TRBJ1-2, with D maybe TRBD1 (5 bases). This CDR3 has 15 amino acids. Germline CDR1 SGHTA, CDR2 FQGTGA. The germline V and J ends were trimmed by 1 base and 1 base, with 10 bases remaining between them. This CDR3 reads CASSLNPGYNYGYTF. The CDR3 region has the DNA TGTGCCAGCAGCTTAAATCCAGGGTATAACTATGGCTACACCTTC. Drawing the rest from reference TRBV7-3 and TRBJ1-2, the complete variable domain is GAGVSQTPSNKVTEKGKYVELRCDPISGHTALYWYRQSLGQGPEFLIYFQGTGAADDSGLPNDRFFAVRPEGSVSTLKIQRTERGDSAVYLCASSLNPGYNYGYTFGSGTRLTVV.

The chain uses TRBV2 and TRBJ1-2, with 8 nucleotides matching TRBD1. The ends lost 6 bases at V and 3 bases at J; junction bases unmatched: 3. The CDR3 runs 13 residues. Germline V gene data show CDR1 as SNHLY and CDR2 as FYNNEI. CDR3 DNA: TGTGCCAGCAGCGAGGACAGGGACTATGGCTACACCTTC. It translates to CASSEDRDYGYTF.

The chain employs TRBV29-1 and TRBJ2-1; 8 positions match TRBD2. Trimming cost V 4 bases and J 8 bases; bases outside gene matches: 13. Germline CDR1 is SQVTM and CDR2 is ANQGSEA. The CDR3 runs to 15 residues. In nucleotides, the CDR3 is TGCAGCGTTGGCTACGGGGGGGCCATGATGCATGAGCAGTTCTTC. Translation gives CSVGYGGAMMHEQFF.

The chain joins TRBV15 to TRBJ2-2, with 8 bases lining up with TRBD2. The ends lost 0 bases at V and 5 bases at J; junction bases unmatched: 5. CDR1 LNHNV and CDR2 YYDKDF come from the germline V gene (reference sequence). This CDR3 is built from 16 residues. The CDR3 region has the DNA TGTGCCACCAGCAGAGATTTCGGGGGGGGAACCGGGGAGCTGTTTTTT. It is translated as CATSRDFGGGTGELFF.